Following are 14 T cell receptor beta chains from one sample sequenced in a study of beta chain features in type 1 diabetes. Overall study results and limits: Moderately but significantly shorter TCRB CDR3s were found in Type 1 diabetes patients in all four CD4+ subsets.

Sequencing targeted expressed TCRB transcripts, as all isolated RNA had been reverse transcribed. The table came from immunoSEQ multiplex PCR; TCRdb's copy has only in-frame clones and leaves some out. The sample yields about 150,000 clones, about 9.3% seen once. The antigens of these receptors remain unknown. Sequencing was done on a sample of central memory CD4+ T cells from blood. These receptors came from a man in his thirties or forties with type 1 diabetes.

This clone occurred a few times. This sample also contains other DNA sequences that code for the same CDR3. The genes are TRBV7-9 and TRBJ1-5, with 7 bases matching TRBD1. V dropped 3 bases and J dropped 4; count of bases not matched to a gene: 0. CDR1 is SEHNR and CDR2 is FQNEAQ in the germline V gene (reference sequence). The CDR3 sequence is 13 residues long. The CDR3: CASSLTGNQPQHF. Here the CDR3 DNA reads TGTGCCAGCAGCTTGACAGGGAATCAGCCCCAGCATTTT.

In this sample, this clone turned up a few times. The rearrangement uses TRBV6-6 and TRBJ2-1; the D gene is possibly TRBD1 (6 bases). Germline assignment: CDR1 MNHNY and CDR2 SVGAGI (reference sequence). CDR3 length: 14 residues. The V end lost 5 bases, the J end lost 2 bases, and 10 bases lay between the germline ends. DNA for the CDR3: TGTGCCAGCAGTGACCGGGACACCTACAATGAGCAGTTCTTC. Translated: CASSDRDTYNEQFF.

This chain's CDR3 is CASSFIRLGSPYEQYF. The CDR3 DNA reads as TGTGCCAGCAGTTTTATTCGTCTGGGCAGTCCCTACGAGCAGTACTTC. This chain connects TRBV28 to TRBJ2-7; D is undetermined. CDR3 length: 16 amino acids. Germline V gene lookup returns CDR1 MDHEN and CDR2 SYDVKM. V was trimmed by 3 bases and J by 2 bases, leaving 17 bases between them.

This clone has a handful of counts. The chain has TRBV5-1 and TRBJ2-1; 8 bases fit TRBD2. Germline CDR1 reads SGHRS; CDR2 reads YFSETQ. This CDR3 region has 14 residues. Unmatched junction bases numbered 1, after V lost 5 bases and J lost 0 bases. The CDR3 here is CASSSGDSYNEQFF. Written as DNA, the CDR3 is TGCGCCAGCAGTAGCGGGGACTCCTACAATGAGCAGTTCTTC.

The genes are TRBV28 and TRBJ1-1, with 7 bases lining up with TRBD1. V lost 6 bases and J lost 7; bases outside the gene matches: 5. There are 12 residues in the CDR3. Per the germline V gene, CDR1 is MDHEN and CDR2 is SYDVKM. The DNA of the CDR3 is TGTGCCAGCAGGACCGGGACAGTTGAAGCTTTCTTT. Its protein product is CASRTGTVEAFF.

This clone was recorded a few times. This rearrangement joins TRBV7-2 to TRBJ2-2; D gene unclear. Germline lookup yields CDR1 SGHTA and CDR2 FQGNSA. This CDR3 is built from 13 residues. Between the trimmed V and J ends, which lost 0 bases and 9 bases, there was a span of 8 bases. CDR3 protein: CASSLASRWELFF. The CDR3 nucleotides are TGTGCCAGCAGCTTAGCGTCGAGGTGGGAGCTGTTTTTT.

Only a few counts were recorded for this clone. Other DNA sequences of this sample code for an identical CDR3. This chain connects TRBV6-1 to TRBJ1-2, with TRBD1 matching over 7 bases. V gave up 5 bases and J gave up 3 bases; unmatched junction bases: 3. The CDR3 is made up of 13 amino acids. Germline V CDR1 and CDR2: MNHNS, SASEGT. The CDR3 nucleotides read TGTGCCAGCAGTCCCGACAGGGACTATGGCTACACCTTC. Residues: CASSPDRDYGYTF.

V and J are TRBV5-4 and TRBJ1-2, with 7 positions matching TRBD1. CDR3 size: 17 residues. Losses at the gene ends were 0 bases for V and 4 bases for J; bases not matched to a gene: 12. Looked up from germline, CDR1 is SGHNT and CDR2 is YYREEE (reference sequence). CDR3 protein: CASSLDNNRGATYGYTF. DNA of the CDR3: TGTGCCAGCAGCTTGGACAACAACAGGGGTGCTACCTATGGCTACACCTTC.

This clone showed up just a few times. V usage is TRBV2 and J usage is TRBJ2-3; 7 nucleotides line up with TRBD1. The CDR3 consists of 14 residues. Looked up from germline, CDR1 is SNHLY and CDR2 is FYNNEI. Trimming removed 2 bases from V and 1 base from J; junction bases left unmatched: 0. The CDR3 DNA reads TGTGCCAGCAGTGAAAGGGGGCGCACAGATACGCAGTATTTT. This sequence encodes CASSERGRTDTQYF.

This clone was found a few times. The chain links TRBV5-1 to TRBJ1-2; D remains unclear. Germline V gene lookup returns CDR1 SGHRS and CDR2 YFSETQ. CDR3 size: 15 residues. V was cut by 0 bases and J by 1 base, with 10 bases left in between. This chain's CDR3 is CASSLGATYNYGYTF. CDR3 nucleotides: TGCGCCAGCAGCTTGGGAGCTACCTATAACTATGGCTACACCTTC.

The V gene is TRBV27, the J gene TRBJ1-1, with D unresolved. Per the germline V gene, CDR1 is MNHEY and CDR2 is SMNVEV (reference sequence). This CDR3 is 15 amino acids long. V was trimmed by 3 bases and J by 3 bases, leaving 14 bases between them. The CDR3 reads CASSFSGNGDTEAFF. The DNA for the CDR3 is TGTGCCAGCAGTTTTAGTGGAAACGGGGACACTGAAGCTTTCTTT.

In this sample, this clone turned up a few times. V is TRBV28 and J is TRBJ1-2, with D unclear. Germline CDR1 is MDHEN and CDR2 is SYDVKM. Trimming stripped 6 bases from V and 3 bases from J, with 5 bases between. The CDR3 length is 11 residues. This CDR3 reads CASRDYYGYTF. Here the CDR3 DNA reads TGTGCCAGCAGAGACTACTATGGCTACACCTTC.

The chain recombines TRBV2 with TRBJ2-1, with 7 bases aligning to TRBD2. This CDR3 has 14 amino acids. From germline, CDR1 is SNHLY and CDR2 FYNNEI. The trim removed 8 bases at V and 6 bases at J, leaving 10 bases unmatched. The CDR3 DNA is TGTGCCAGCCTGACCGGGACTATAGGCAATGAGCAGTTCTTC. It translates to CASLTGTIGNEQFF.

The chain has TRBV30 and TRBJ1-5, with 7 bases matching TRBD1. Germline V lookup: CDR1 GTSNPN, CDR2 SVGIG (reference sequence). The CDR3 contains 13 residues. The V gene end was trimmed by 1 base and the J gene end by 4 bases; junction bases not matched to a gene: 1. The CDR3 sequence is CAWSGRGNQPQHF. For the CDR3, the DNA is TGTGCCTGGAGTGGCAGGGGGAATCAGCCCCAGCATTTT.